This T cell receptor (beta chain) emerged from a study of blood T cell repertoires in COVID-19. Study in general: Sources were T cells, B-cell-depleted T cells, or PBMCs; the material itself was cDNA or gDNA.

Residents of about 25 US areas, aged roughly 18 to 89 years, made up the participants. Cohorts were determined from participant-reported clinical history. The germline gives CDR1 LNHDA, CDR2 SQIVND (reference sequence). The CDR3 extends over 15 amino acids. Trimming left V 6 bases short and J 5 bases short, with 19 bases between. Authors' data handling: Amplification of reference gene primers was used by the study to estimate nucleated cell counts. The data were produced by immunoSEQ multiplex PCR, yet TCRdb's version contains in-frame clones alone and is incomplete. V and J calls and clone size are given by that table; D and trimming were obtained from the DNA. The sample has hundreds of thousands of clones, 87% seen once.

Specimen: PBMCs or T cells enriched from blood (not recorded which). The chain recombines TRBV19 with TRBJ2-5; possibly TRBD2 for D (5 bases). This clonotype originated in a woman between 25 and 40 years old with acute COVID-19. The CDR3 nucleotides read TGTGCCAGTAGCCAGAGGGTGCAGTCATATGAGACCCAGTACTTC. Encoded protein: CASSQRVQSYETQYF.